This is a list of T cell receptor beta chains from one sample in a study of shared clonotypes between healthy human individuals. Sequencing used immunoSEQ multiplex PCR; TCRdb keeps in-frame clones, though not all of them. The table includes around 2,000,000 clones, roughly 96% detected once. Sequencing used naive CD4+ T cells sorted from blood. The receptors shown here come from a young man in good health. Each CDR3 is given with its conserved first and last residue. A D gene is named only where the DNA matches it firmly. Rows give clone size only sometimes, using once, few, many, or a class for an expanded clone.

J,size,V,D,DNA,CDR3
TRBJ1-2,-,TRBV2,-,TGTGCCAGCAGTGATCAGAAATCTTATGGCTACACCTTC,CASSDQKSYGYTF
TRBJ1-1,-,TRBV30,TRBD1,TGTGCCTGGAGTCAGAAGGGACAGGGGGTCTCGGTAGCTTTCTTT,CAWSQKGQGVSVAFF
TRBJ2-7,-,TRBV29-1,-,TGCAGCGTCTCCAGGGTGGGCTACGAGCAGTACTTC,CSVSRVGYEQYF
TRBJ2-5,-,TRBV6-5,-,TGTGCCAGCAGGATCAGACACAACCAAGAGACCCAGTACTTC,CASRIRHNQETQYF
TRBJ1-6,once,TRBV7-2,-,TGTGCCACCCAGCTTTTAGATTTCTCCTATAATTCACCCCTCCACTTT,CATQLLDFSYNSPLHF
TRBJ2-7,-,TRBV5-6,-,TGTGCCAGCAGCAAAAGAGGGGTTCTCTCCTACGAGCAGTACTTC,CASSKRGVLSYEQYF
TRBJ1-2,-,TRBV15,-,TGTGCCACCAGCAGAGAGTGGCCCGAAGGCGGCTACACCTTC,CATSREWPEGGYTF
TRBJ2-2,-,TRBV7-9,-,TGTGCCAGCAGGTGGGGGACCCTTGCGAACACCGGGGAGCTGTTTTTT,CASRWGTLANTGELFF
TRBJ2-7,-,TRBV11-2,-,TGTGCCAGCAGCTTAATGGCTCCCTACGAGCAGTACTTC,CASSLMAPYEQYF
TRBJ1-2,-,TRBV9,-,TGTGCCAGCAGCCCAGATGGGGGGCCTGGCTACACCTTC,CASSPDGGPGYTF
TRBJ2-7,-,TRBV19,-,TGTGCCAGTAGTATAGAAAGGGAAGGATACGAGCAGTACTTC,CASSIEREGYEQYF
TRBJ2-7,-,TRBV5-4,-,TGTGCCAGCAGCTTGGGGACAGCTCCTACCTACGAGCAGTACTTC,CASSLGTAPTYEQYF
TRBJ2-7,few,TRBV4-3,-,TGCGCCAGCAGCCTTGCGCCGGGACAAACCTACGAGCAGTACTTC,CASSLAPGQTYEQYF
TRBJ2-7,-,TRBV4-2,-,TGTGCCAGCAGCCAAGGAGTTATACATGCGGACGAGCAGTACTTC,CASSQGVIHADEQYF
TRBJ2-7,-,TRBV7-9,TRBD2,TGTGCCAGCAGCTTACGTCCCAGCGGGAGCTCCTACGAGCAGTACTTC,CASSLRPSGSSYEQYF
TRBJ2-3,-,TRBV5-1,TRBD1,TGCGCCAGCAGCCCGGGGACAGGCGTAGGCACAGATACGCAGTATTTT,CASSPGTGVGTDTQYF
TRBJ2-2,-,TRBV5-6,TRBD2,TGTGCCAGCAGCCTGACTAGCGGGAAAGTCGGGGAGCTGTTTTTT,CASSLTSGKVGELFF